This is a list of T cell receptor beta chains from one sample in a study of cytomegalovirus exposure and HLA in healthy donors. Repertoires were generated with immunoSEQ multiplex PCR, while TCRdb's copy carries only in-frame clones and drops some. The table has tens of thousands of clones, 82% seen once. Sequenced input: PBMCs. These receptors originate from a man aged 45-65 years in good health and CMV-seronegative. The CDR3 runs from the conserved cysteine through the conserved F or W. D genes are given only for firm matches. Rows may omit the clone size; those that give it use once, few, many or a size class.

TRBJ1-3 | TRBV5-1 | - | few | TGCGCCAGCAGCTTGGTCGGAGGGGCGCTCTCTGGAAACACCATATATTTT | CASSLVGGALSGNTIYF
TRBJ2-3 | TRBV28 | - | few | TGTGCCAGCAGTTTATCTGGTCTAGGGGGCACAGATACGCAGTATTTT | CASSLSGLGGTDTQYF
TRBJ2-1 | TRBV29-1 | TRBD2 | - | TGCAGCGTTGAAGGGACCGGGAGGGTCTACAATGAGCAGTTCTTC | CSVEGTGRVYNEQFF
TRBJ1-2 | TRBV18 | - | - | TGTGCCAGCTCACCAGGAGACTATGGCTACACCTTC | CASSPGDYGYTF
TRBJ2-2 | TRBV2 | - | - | TGTGCCAGCAGGGGCGGGGTGGCCACCGGGGAGCTGTTTTTT | CASRGGVATGELFF
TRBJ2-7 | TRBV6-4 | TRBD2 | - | TGTGCCAGCAGAGGGGAGGGACTAGACTCCTACGAGCAGTACTTC | CASRGEGLDSYEQYF
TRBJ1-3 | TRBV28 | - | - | TGTGCCAGTGAAAACCTAGGAGGGCCTGGAAACACCATATATTTT | CASENLGGPGNTIYF
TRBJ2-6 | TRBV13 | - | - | TGTGCCAGCAGCTTTACCCTGAGCTCTGGGGCCAACGTCCTGACTTTC | CASSFTLSSGANVLTF
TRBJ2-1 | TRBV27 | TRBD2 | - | TGTGCCAGCAGTTTAAAAGGGACTAGCGGGATCTCCCTCCGCAATGAGCAGTTCTTC | CASSLKGTSGISLRNEQFF
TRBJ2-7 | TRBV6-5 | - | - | TGTGCCAGCAGTTACTCGCGGATGACAGGCTACGAGCAGTACTTC | CASSYSRMTGYEQYF
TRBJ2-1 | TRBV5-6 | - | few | TGTGCCAGCAGCTTTGATCCGCGGGAGCAGTTCTTC | CASSFDPREQFF
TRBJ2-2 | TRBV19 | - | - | TGTGCCAGTAGTATAACTAGCAAGACCGGGGAGCTGTTTTTT | CASSITSKTGELFF
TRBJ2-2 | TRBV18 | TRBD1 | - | TGTGCCAGTTTCGGACAGGGTTACACCGGGGAGCTGTTTTTT | CASFGQGYTGELFF
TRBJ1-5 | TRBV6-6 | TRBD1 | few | TGTGCCAGCAGTTACTCAGGGGGCTATCAGCCCCAGCATTTT | CASSYSGGYQPQHF
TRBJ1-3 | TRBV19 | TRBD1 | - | TGTGCCAGTAGTGTATCAAGACAGGGAAGCTCTGGAAACACCATATATTTT | CASSVSRQGSSGNTIYF
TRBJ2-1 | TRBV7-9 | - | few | TGTGCCAGCAGCCTATCTACCCGCCCCTCTGAGCAGTTCTTC | CASSLSTRPSEQFF
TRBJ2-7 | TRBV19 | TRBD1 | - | TGTGCCAGTAGTAGCAGGGGGCTGGACGAGCAGTACTTC | CASSSRGLDEQYF
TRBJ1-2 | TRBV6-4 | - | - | TGTGCCAGCAGTCCGGATGAGGGCTATGGCTACACCTTC | CASSPDEGYGYTF
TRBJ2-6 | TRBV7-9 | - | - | TGTGCCAGCATCTACTCTGGGGCCAACGTCCTGACTTTC | CASIYSGANVLTF
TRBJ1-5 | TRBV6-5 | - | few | TGTGCCAGCAGCCGACAGAGCAATCAGCCCCAGCATTTT | CASSRQSNQPQHF
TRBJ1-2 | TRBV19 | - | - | TGTGCCAGTAGTATAGGTACAGTTTCCTATGGCTACACCTTC | CASSIGTVSYGYTF
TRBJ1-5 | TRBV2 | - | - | TGTGCCAGCAGTGCGAGCAATCAGCCCCAGCATTTT | CASSASNQPQHF
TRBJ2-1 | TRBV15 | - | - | TGTGCCACCAGCAGAGAGCGGCAACACTCCTACAATGAGCAGTTCTTC | CATSRERQHSYNEQFF
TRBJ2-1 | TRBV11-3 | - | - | TGTGCCAGCAGCCCCGGGATGTCGTCGGCCTACAATGAGCAGTTCTTC | CASSPGMSSAYNEQFF
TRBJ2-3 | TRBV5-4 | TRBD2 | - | TGTGCCAGCAGCTTGGTTGCGGGAGAAGATACGCAGTATTTT | CASSLVAGEDTQYF
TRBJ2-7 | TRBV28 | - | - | TGTGCCAGCAGTTTAGGGACAACATACGAGCAGTACTTC | CASSLGTTYEQYF
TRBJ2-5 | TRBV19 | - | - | TGTGCCAGTAGTATAAACAAGCAAGAGACCCAGTACTTC | CASSINKQETQYF
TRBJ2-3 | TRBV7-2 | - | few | TGTGCCAGCAGCTTAGCAGGGAGCGCAGATACGCAGTATTTT | CASSLAGSADTQYF
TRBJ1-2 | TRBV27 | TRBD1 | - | TGTGCCAGCAGCGGTTCCGGGACAGGGGACTATGGCTACACCTTC | CASSGSGTGDYGYTF
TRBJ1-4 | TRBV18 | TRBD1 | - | TGTGCCAGCTCACGCGAAACAGGGGTAAATGAAAAACTGTTTTTT | CASSRETGVNEKLFF
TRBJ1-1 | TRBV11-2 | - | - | TGTGCCAGCAGCCCCCATTACCGGGATGCTGAAGCTTTCTTT | CASSPHYRDAEAFF
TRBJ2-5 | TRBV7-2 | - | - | TGTGCCAGCAGCTTAGTGGCAGGGGGGGAGACCCAGTACTTC | CASSLVAGGETQYF
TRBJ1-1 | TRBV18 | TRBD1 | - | TGTGCCAGCTCAGGACAGGGGGGGGTCACTGAAGCTTTCTTT | CASSGQGGVTEAFF
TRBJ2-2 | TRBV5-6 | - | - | TGTGCCAGCAGCAGTCTGGAGGGGGGGGGCACCACCGGGGAGCTGTTTTTT | CASSSLEGGGTTGELFF
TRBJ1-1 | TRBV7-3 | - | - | TGTGCCAGCAGCCCAATGGGGGGAGGTGAAGCTTTCTTT | CASSPMGGGEAFF
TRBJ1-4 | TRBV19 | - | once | TGTGCCAGTAGAAGTGCGTTTGCAACTAATGAAAAACTGTTTTTT | CASRSAFATNEKLFF
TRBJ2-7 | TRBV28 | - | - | TGTGCCAGCAGATCGAGCGGCACCTACGAGCAGTACTTC | CASRSSGTYEQYF
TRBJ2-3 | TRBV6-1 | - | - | TGTGCCAGCAGTACGAGGACTACCACAGATACGCAGTATTTT | CASSTRTTTDTQYF
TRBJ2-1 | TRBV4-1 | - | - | TGCGCCAGCAGCCAAGTGGACTTACTAGTTTTCAATGAGCAGTTCTTC | CASSQVDLLVFNEQFF
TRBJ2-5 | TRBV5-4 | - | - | TGTGCCAGCAGCTTGGGGAGGGGGCGGGAGACCCAGTACTTC | CASSLGRGRETQYF
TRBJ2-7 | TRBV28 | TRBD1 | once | TGTGCCAGCAGTCTTGGACAGGGAGCCTACGAGCAGTACTTC | CASSLGQGAYEQYF
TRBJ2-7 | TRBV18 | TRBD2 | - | TGTGCCAGCTCCAAAAGGACGTTAGCGGGAGATAGAGCCGAGCAGTACTTC | CASSKRTLAGDRAEQYF
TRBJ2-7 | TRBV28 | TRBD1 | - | TGTGCCAGCAGTCGCACCCCCAGACAGGGGTCCTACGAGCAGTACTTC | CASSRTPRQGSYEQYF
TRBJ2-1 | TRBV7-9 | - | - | TGTGCCAGCAGCTTACTTCGGGGTCTTTCGTCCTACAATGAGCAGTTCTTC | CASSLLRGLSSYNEQFF
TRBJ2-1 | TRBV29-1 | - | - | TGCAGCGTTGTGAAGGGGTTCGTATACAATGAGCAGTTCTTC | CSVVKGFVYNEQFF
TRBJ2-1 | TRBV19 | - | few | TGTGCCAGTAGTATGGCAGGTGTTGAGCAGTTCTTC | CASSMAGVEQFF
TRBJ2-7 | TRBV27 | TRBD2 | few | TGTGCCAGCAGTTTGAGCTGGGAGGGCGAGCAGTACTTC | CASSLSWEGEQYF
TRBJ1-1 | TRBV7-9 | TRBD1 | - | TGTGCCAGCAGCGCCACAGGGGCGCGCACTGAAGCTTTCTTT | CASSATGARTEAFF
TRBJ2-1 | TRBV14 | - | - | TGTGCCAGCAGCCAAGTTCACGGGGGAGAGCAGTTCTTC | CASSQVHGGEQFF
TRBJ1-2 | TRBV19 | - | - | TGTGCCAGTTCGTCCCGATACACTAACTATGGCTACACCTTC | CASSSRYTNYGYTF
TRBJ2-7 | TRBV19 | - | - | TGTGCCAGTAGTTCCGGGGTCGGGGTTTACGAGCAGTACTTC | CASSSGVGVYEQYF